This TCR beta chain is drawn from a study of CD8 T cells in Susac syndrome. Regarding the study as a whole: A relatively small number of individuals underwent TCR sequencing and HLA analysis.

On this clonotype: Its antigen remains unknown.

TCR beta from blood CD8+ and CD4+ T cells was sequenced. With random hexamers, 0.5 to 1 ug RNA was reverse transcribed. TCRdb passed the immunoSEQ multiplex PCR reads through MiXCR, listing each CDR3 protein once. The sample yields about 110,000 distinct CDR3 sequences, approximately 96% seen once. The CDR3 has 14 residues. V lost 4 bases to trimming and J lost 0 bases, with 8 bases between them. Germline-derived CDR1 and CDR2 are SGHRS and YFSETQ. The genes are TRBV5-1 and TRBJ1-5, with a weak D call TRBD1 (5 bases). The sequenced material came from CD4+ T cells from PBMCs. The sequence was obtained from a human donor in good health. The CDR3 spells CASSRGPSNQPQHF. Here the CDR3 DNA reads TGCGCCAGCAGCAGGGGACCTAGCAATCAGCCCCAGCATTTT.